This T cell receptor (beta chain) emerged from a study of shared clonotypes between healthy human individuals. As for this clone: Its specificity is unknown.

As defined, naive CD8 cells were CD45RO-negative and positively selected for CCR7, with terminally differentiated effector memory CD45RA+ cells excluded. Several immunoSEQ plates held equal portions of the genomic DNA taken from each subset. Only in-frame clones appear in the TCRdb table, and some are missing; sequencing was by immunoSEQ multiplex PCR. Of hundreds of thousands of clones in the sample, 95% to 98% were seen once. Regarding the study as a whole: Specimens sampled were limited to blood, with tissue repertoires likely differing.

The clonotype originates from a man aged 30-40 years in good health. Sequenced sample: naive CD8+ T cells sorted from blood.

In nucleotides, the CDR3 is TGTGCCAGCAGCCCTTGGACTACCTTCTCCTACGAGCAGTACTTC. It codes for CASSPWTTFSYEQYF. The genes are TRBV7-8 and TRBJ2-7, with a tentative D call TRBD2 (6 bases). The CDR3 contains 15 residues. V shed 5 bases and J shed 0 bases, with 14 bases lying between them. Germline V lookup: CDR1 SGHVS, CDR2 FQNEAQ.